The rows below give T cell receptor beta chains drawn from one sample of a study of STAT5B mutations in CD4+ large granular lymphocyte leukemia. Profiled with immunoSEQ multiplex PCR; TCRdb holds only in-frame clones, not every one. Of roughly 48,000 clones listed, 60% to 75% are singletons. Sequenced input: CD4+ T cells from blood buffy coats. These receptors originate from a human donor in good health. CDR3s include the opening cysteine and the closing phenylalanine or tryptophan.

j_gene,v_gene,CDR3aa
TRBJ2-7,TRBV18,CASSPRDYPSLYEQYF
TRBJ2-3,TRBV7-7,CASSFTGGTQYF
TRBJ2-1,TRBV11-2,CASSLDRGGQFF
TRBJ1-6,TRBV4-1,CASSQHEGQSDLSPLHF
TRBJ1-1,TRBV20-1,CSAARQIRVHF
TRBJ2-3,TRBV5-1,CASRRGQGSTDTQYF
TRBJ2-3,TRBV2,CASSPGLAGTDTQYF
TRBJ2-3,TRBV6-7,CASSYSRGRFDTQYF
TRBJ1-1,TRBV19,CASSIISGQNTEAFF
TRBJ2-3,TRBV6-1,CASSGGRTSTDTQYF
TRBJ2-3,TRBV4-1,CASSQSGTSLPGTDTQYF
TRBJ2-3,TRBV5-1,CASSPPLAGGPDTQYF
TRBJ1-2,TRBV25-1,CASSEVTYGYTF
TRBJ2-1,TRBV10-3,CAISGGGSSYNEQFF
TRBJ1-2,TRBV7-2,CASSGTGGTGYTF
TRBJ2-2,TRBV27,CASLRTGGTGELFF
TRBJ2-3,TRBV14,CASSQEHSSTDTQYF
TRBJ2-3,TRBV11-2,CASSLGSYGPTDTQYF
TRBJ2-6,TRBV18,CASSRGSSGANVLTF
TRBJ2-1,TRBV7-9,CASSLGTAYNEQFF
TRBJ1-1,TRBV19,CASSIAAGVGNTEAFF
TRBJ2-6,TRBV5-1,CASSLVPTPGANVLTF
TRBJ1-4,TRBV30,CAWREQGNEKLFF
TRBJ2-3,TRBV18,CASSPMGEGSTDTQYF
TRBJ2-1,TRBV7-7,CASSLVRGAGEQFF
TRBJ2-2,TRBV7-2,CASSSDTGELFF
TRBJ1-6,TRBV28,CASSLTGGSYNSPLHF
TRBJ2-5,TRBV29-1,CSVHLYQETQYF
TRBJ1-1,TRBV5-1,CASSLRSPGKTNTEAFF
TRBJ1-6,TRBV18,CASSPSTGTNNSPLHF
TRBJ1-5,TRBV25-1,CASSAPGANQPQHF
TRBJ1-4,TRBV2,CASSEGVFEKLFF
TRBJ2-1,TRBV9,CASSALSGGDNEQFF
TRBJ2-5,TRBV7-2,CASSGGAGQETQYF
TRBJ1-4,TRBV30,CAWKGATNEKLFF
TRBJ2-3,TRBV30,CAWSSGGADTQYF